These 26 T cell receptor beta chains were sequenced from one sample in a study of CXCR3-negative and CXCR3-positive naive CD8 T cells. All TRB cDNA libraries came from 5' RACE performed with UMI labels. After re-calling the 5' RACE reads, TCRdb lists one entry per CDR3 protein, DNA absent. The record lists around 96,000 distinct CDR3 sequences, of which the ten most abundant hold 1.5% to 2%. Specimen: naive CXCR3- CD8+ T cells from blood. Subset of the sample: CD45RO-CCR7+CD27+CD95- naive CD8+ T cells lacking CXCR3 (TNR3-). The receptors shown here come from a human donor in good health. Some clones in this sample may be carry-over from other donors' samples.

The V gene is TRBV6-2 or TRBV6-3, the J gene TRBJ2-7. The CDR3 runs to 13 residues. Germline assignment: CDR1 MNHEY and CDR2 SVGEGT. This CDR3 reads CASSYGDALEQYF.

The gene calls are TRBV5-6 and TRBJ2-2; TCRdb's D gene call, TRBD2, goes unchecked for lack of DNA. CDR1 is SGHDT and CDR2 is YYEEEE in the germline V gene. This CDR3 comprises 16 residues. This CDR3 reads CASSLRTGPTAGELFF.

J is TRBJ2-7 and V is TRBV28; there is no DNA to check the TCRdb D call of TRBD2. CDR3 size: 16 residues. Germline CDR1 MDHEN, CDR2 SYDVKM. The CDR3 sequence is CASSFSSGLSLYEQYF.

The chain links TRBV14 to TRBJ2-1; TCRdb picks TRBD2, but there is no DNA to check that call. Germline assignment: CDR1 SGHDN and CDR2 FVKESK. The CDR3 covers 14 residues. The CDR3 region is CASTPYLAGVEQFF.

The V and J genes are TRBV18 and TRBJ2-1. This CDR3 comprises 15 residues. The germline CDR1 and CDR2 sequences are KGHSH and LQKENI. This CDR3 reads CASSPRGTQYNEQFF.

The chain combines TRBV7-9 with TRBJ2-5; no DNA is available, so the TRBD2 call from TCRdb remains unchecked. Germline V CDR1 and CDR2: SEHNR, FQNEAQ (reference sequence). The CDR3 has 15 amino acids. The CDR3 sequence is CASSRLRLAEETQYF.

The V and J genes are TRBV29-1 and TRBJ2-5. The CDR3 contains 13 residues. Germline assignment: CDR1 SQVTM and CDR2 ANQGSEA. The CDR3 protein is CSVVSVLQETQYF.

The chain joins TRBV4-3 to TRBJ2-7; lacking DNA, the TRBD1 call made by TCRdb goes unchecked. Germline lookup yields CDR1 LGHNA and CDR2 YSLEER. The CDR3 extends over 14 amino acids. This CDR3 reads CASNIQVGTYEQYF.

The rearrangement links TRBV29-1 to TRBJ2-5; TCRdb picks TRBD2, but there is no DNA to check that call. Germline loops: CDR1 SQVTM, CDR2 ANQGSEA. This CDR3 comprises 15 residues. The CDR3 loop reads CSVEDRGGSEETQYF.

This chain uses TRBV6-4 with TRBJ2-1; the TCRdb call, TRBD2, lacks DNA for checking. The germline gives CDR1 MRHNA, CDR2 SNTAGT. The CDR3 is 14 amino acids. The CDR3 sequence: CASSDGGAGNEQFF.

The V and J genes are TRBV10-3 and TRBJ2-7. CDR1 is ENHRY, CDR2 SYGVKD, per germline. The length of the CDR3 is 17 residues. CDR3 sequence: CAIAAGARTSRPYEQYF.

The chain recombines TRBV7-8 with TRBJ2-1; TCRdb's D gene call, TRBD1, goes unchecked for lack of DNA. The CDR3 totals 16 residues. The germline V gene has CDR1 SGHVS and CDR2 FQNEAQ. CDR3 amino acids: CASSRSRAGSYNEQFF.

V and J are TRBV27 and TRBJ2-7; TCRdb indicates TRBD1, and absent DNA this call remains unverified. The V gene's germline CDR1 is MNHEY and CDR2 SMNVEV (reference sequence). The CDR3 loop spans 13 amino acids. The CDR3: CASSYGASYEQYF.

The J gene is TRBJ2-7, the V gene TRBV12-3 or TRBV12-4; TCRdb's D gene call, TRBD2, goes unchecked for lack of DNA. The CDR3 has 15 amino acids. The CDR3 is CASSSPSGRRYEQYF.

V gene TRBV6-5 combines with J gene TRBJ1-2; the D gene TCRdb calls, TRBD1, cannot be checked with no DNA. In germline, CDR1 is MNHEY, CDR2 SVGAGI. This CDR3 has 14 amino acids. The CDR3 is CASGGRLAPYGYTF.

The CDR3 reads CASSQDLGGRAFGELFF. J is TRBJ2-2 and V is TRBV4-1; the TRBD2 assignment by TCRdb is unverifiable without DNA. The germline CDR1 and CDR2 sequences are MGHRA and YSYEKL. The CDR3 sequence is 17 residues long.

The chain combines TRBV7-9 with TRBJ1-1. CDR3 length: 15 residues. The germline V gene encodes CDR1 SEHNR and CDR2 FQNEAQ (reference sequence). The CDR3 spells CASSLVGTANTEAFF.

This chain links TRBV29-1 with TRBJ2-7; the TCRdb call, TRBD1, lacks DNA for checking. This CDR3 has 13 amino acids. From germline, CDR1 is SQVTM and CDR2 ANQGSEA. The CDR3 here is CSVAGTVPYEQYF.

The chain links TRBV28 to TRBJ2-5; the TRBD2 assignment by TCRdb is unverifiable without DNA. The germline V gene has CDR1 MDHEN and CDR2 SYDVKM. The CDR3 is 16 residues long. The CDR3 spells CASSLRLAGVGETQYF.

The chain is built from TRBV15 and TRBJ2-7; TCRdb selects TRBD1, and the lack of DNA leaves this call unchecked. The CDR3 has 18 residues. In germline, CDR1 is LNHNV, CDR2 YYDKDF (reference sequence). The CDR3 is CATSRGSNTGTASREQYF.

This sequence joins TRBV7-9 and TRBJ1-6; the D gene TCRdb calls, TRBD1, cannot be checked with no DNA. The CDR3 totals 16 residues. Germline V gives CDR1 SEHNR, CDR2 FQNEAQ (reference sequence). The CDR3 here is CASSPTGTVYNSPLHF.

V is TRBV6-6 and J is TRBJ2-7; TCRdb's D gene call, TRBD2, goes unchecked for lack of DNA. The CDR3 is 14 residues long. CDR1 and CDR2 (germline): MNHNY, SVGAGI (reference sequence). The CDR3: CATTFGDFSYEQYF.

This chain uses TRBV6-5 with TRBJ2-3. The CDR3 has 13 residues. Germline V CDR1 and CDR2: MNHEY, SVGAGI. CDR3: CASSYGYTDTQYF.

This chain uses TRBV4-3 with TRBJ2-7; the D gene TCRdb calls, TRBD1, cannot be checked with no DNA. Germline V gene lookup returns CDR1 LGHNA and CDR2 YSLEER. CDR3 length: 13 amino acids. CDR3: CASSQTGSHEQYF.

This chain links TRBV29-1 with TRBJ2-7. In germline, CDR1 is SQVTM, CDR2 ANQGSEA. The CDR3 is 13 residues long. The CDR3 sequence: CSVEEADPYEQYF.

This chain joins TRBV23-1 and TRBJ2-3; TCRdb's assignment of TRBD1 cannot be checked, as there is no DNA. TRBV23-1 carries the ORF label, with uncertain function. The CDR3 has 18 residues. This CDR3 reads CASSQAWTGRFGTDTQYF.